This T cell receptor beta chain was profiled in a study of control samples from healthy donors and cancer patients. The CDR3 is 14 amino acids. V was shortened by 3 bases and J by 0 bases, with 8 bases between the two germline ends. Germline assignment: CDR1 SGHRS and CDR2 YFSETQ. Profiling relied on immunoSEQ multiplex PCR, and the TCRdb table lists in-frame clones only, not all of them. The sample consists of 150,000 to 170,000 clones, roughly 94% of them appearing once. The sequencing input was blood. The sequence was collected from a man aged 35 to 55 in good health. The rearrangement uses TRBV5-1 and TRBJ2-3; no reliable D call. In DNA, the CDR3 is TGCGCCAGCAGCTACCGCCTTAGCACAGATACGCAGTATTTT. Translation: CASSYRLSTDTQYF.